This is a list of T cell receptor beta chains from one sample in a study of T cell changes during pregnancy in multiple sclerosis. Data came from immunoSEQ multiplex PCR; TCRdb stores just in-frame clones and leaves some out. The sample contains roughly 90,000 clones, under 95% of which appear only once. The source was peripheral blood, collected in the first trimester of pregnancy. Receptors were obtained from a female donor in good health, enrolled as a control in a pregnancy study. Each CDR3 is given with its conserved first and last residue. The order of the fields is clone size, V gene, J gene, D gene, CDR3 DNA, CDR3 protein. A D gene is named only where the DNA matches it firmly. Some rows mark clone size as missing; the rest say once, few, many or name a class of expanded clone.

.	TRBV7-8	TRBJ1-2	.	TGTGCCAGCAGCTTATATCCTCAGCGTACCTATGGCTACACCTTC	CASSLYPQRTYGYTF
.	TRBV2	TRBJ2-1	.	TGTGCCAGCAGTAACGACAGGTCGAATGAGCAGTTCTTC	CASSNDRSNEQFF
.	TRBV7-2	TRBJ1-3	.	TGTGCCAGCAGCTTAGGCACCTACTCTGGAAACACCATATATTTT	CASSLGTYSGNTIYF
once	TRBV7-2	TRBJ1-4	TRBD1	TGTGCCAGCAGCGGGGGGACAGTGGGTGAAAAACTGTTTTTT	CASSGGTVGEKLFF
once	TRBV27	TRBJ1-1	.	TGTGCCAGCAGTTCCGGGGGTCGGACTGAAGCTTTCTTT	CASSSGGRTEAFF
.	TRBV4-2	TRBJ2-3	TRBD2	TGTGCCAGCAGCCCCCTAGCGGGGGAAGCACCAGATACGCAGTATTTT	CASSPLAGEAPDTQYF
.	TRBV7-9	TRBJ1-1	.	TGTGCCAGCAGCTTAGAACCGGGGACTGAAGCTTTCTTT	CASSLEPGTEAFF
.	TRBV7-2	TRBJ2-1	.	TGTGCCAGCAGCTCGGGACTCAAAGCGAGTGAGCAGTTCTTC	CASSSGLKASEQFF
.	TRBV27	TRBJ1-1	TRBD1	TGTGCCAGCAGTTTCTCACAGGGGGCCCTGGGCACTGAAGCTTTCTTT	CASSFSQGALGTEAFF
.	TRBV4-3	TRBJ1-2	.	TGCGCCAGCAGCCAGGAGGACAGTGGCGATGGCTACACCTTC	CASSQEDSGDGYTF
.	TRBV2	TRBJ2-1	.	TGTGCCAGCATGGAGACAGTGAGCTACAATGAGCAGTTCTTC	CASMETVSYNEQFF
.	TRBV6-5	TRBJ2-1	TRBD2	TGTGCCAGCAGTTACTCCGGGACTAGACCTAGGGATGAGCAGTTCTTC	CASSYSGTRPRDEQFF
.	TRBV6-5	TRBJ1-2	.	TGTGCCAGCAGTTACCAAGACAGTTATGGCTACACCTTC	CASSYQDSYGYTF
.	TRBV6-6	TRBJ1-2	TRBD1	TGTGCCAGCAGAGTTTCACAGGGGGTGCTCAATGGCTACACCTTC	CASRVSQGVLNGYTF
.	TRBV28	TRBJ2-7	.	TGTGCCAGCAGTTTAGACAGCAGAAAGATCGAGCAGTACTTC	CASSLDSRKIEQYF
once	TRBV30	TRBJ1-6	.	TGTGCCTGGAGGGGACTTGGGAGCTCCTATAATTCACCCCTCCACTTT	CAWRGLGSSYNSPLHF
.	TRBV6-1	TRBJ2-7	TRBD1	TGTGCCAGCAGTGACGGGACAGCCTACGAGCAGTACTTC	CASSDGTAYEQYF
.	TRBV20-1	TRBJ1-2	.	TGCAGTGCTATCCAGGGAAGGGGCTACACCTTC	CSAIQGRGYTF
.	TRBV4-2	TRBJ2-3	TRBD2	TGTGCCAGCAGCCAACCGGACAGACTAGCGGTGTATTGGGATACGCAGTATTTT	CASSQPDRLAVYWDTQYF
.	TRBV7-2	TRBJ1-1	.	TGTGCCAGCAGCGGCAGGGGTAAAACGAACACTGAAGCTTTCTTT	CASSGRGKTNTEAFF
.	TRBV9	TRBJ1-3	.	TGTGCCAGCAGCGTAGGAGGAGGCTCTGGAAACACCATATATTTT	CASSVGGGSGNTIYF
.	TRBV18	TRBJ2-2	.	TGTGCCAGCTCATCGGCCAGGGTGAACACCGGGGAGCTGTTTTTT	CASSSARVNTGELFF
.	TRBV7-9	TRBJ2-7	.	TGTGCCAGCAGCTTAATGCAGGGAACCTACGAGCAGTACTTC	CASSLMQGTYEQYF
few	TRBV2	TRBJ2-5	.	TGTGCCAGCAGTCCACATGAGCCCAGTCGAGGTAGCCTAGGGACCCAGTACTTC	CASSPHEPSRGSLGTQYF
.	TRBV7-3	TRBJ2-1	TRBD2	TGTGCCAGCAGCTTATTAGGGCGGGGGGGCGGTAATGAGCAGTTCTTC	CASSLLGRGGGNEQFF
.	TRBV9	TRBJ2-6	.	TGTGCCAGCAGCATCACATCCTCTGGGGCCAACGTCCTGACTTTC	CASSITSSGANVLTF
.	TRBV5-6	TRBJ1-1	.	TGTGCCAGCAGCTTGGCCGGGACACTAAACACTGAAGCTTTCTTT	CASSLAGTLNTEAFF
.	TRBV18	TRBJ2-3	TRBD1	TGTGCCAGCTCACCAGGGACAGGGGAAGTATTTGCAGATACGCAGTATTTT	CASSPGTGEVFADTQYF
.	TRBV6-1	TRBJ2-4	.	TGTGCCAGCAGTGCGGAGCAGAGTCTAGCCAAAAACATTCAGTACTTC	CASSAEQSLAKNIQYF
.	TRBV11-2	TRBJ1-6	TRBD1	TGTGCCAGCAGACCCACGGGACAGGGGAACTCACCCCTCCACTTT	CASRPTGQGNSPLHF
.	TRBV9	TRBJ2-5	TRBD1	TGTGCCAGCAGCGTCGTTGGACAGGGGGAAGGGACCCAGTACTTC	CASSVVGQGEGTQYF
.	TRBV7-8	TRBJ1-1	.	TGTGCCAGCAGCCCCGGGACAAACACTGAAGCTTTCTTT	CASSPGTNTEAFF
.	TRBV5-4	TRBJ2-1	TRBD2	TGTGCCGGTCGGCTAGCGGGGGGGGACAATGAGCAGTTCTTC	CAGRLAGGDNEQFF
.	TRBV28	TRBJ1-5	TRBD1	TGTGCCAGCAGTCTGACAGGGGGCAGGGGGCAGCCCCAGCATTTT	CASSLTGGRGQPQHF
.	TRBV4-3	TRBJ1-1	.	TGCGCCAGCAGCTGGCGCCGGGGCACTGAAGCTTTCTTT	CASSWRRGTEAFF
.	TRBV28	TRBJ2-1	TRBD1	TGTGCCAGCAGTTTCGTGACAGGGGTAAAGGGTAGGAATGAGCAGTTCTTC	CASSFVTGVKGRNEQFF
.	TRBV18	TRBJ1-1	.	TGTGCCAGCTCACCGCCAGGGGACACTGAAGCTTTCTTT	CASSPPGDTEAFF
few	TRBV5-6	TRBJ1-1	.	TGTGCCAGCAGCTTGGGGGCCCAGGGGAACACTGAAGCTTTCTTT	CASSLGAQGNTEAFF
once	TRBV9	TRBJ2-3	TRBD2	TGTGCCAGCAGCCCGGGACTAGGCCAGACCACAGATACGCAGTATTTT	CASSPGLGQTTDTQYF
.	TRBV4-2	TRBJ2-3	.	TGTGCCAGCAGTAGTGGCGGACGGACATTCACAGATACGCAGTATTTT	CASSSGGRTFTDTQYF
.	TRBV15	TRBJ2-7	.	TGTGCCACCAGCAGAGCTAACCGGTACGAGCAGTACTTC	CATSRANRYEQYF
.	TRBV4-1	TRBJ2-2	.	TGCGCCAGCAGCCAAGATGGGGCACTGACCGGGGAGCTGTTTTTT	CASSQDGALTGELFF
.	TRBV11-3	TRBJ2-1	TRBD2	TGTGCCAGCAGCTACGGACTAGCGGGGGGGTCGATTATGAATGAGCAGTTCTTC	CASSYGLAGGSIMNEQFF
once	TRBV5-3	TRBJ2-7	.	TGTGCCAGAAGCCGCCACGAGGGACACGCATACTACGAGCAGTACTTC	CARSRHEGHAYYEQYF
.	TRBV7-6	TRBJ2-7	.	TGTGCCAGCAGCCGGGGCTCCTACGAGCAGTACTTC	CASSRGSYEQYF
.	TRBV7-3	TRBJ2-1	TRBD2	TGTGCCAGCAGCTTAGAGGGGATGAGGGAGGGCTCCTACAATGAGCAGTTCTTC	CASSLEGMREGSYNEQFF
.	TRBV25-1	TRBJ1-1	.	TGTGCCAGCAGCCAATTGGGGGGGGGTGGCACTGAAGCTTTCTTT	CASSQLGGGGTEAFF
.	TRBV4-1	TRBJ1-2	.	TGCGCCAGCCGAAACCCCTTGCAAGCTCTTGTCTATGGCTACACCTTC	CASRNPLQALVYGYTF
.	TRBV5-1	TRBJ2-7	TRBD1	TGCGCCAGCAGCTGGGACGGGACAGGGTACAACGAGCAGTACTTC	CASSWDGTGYNEQYF
.	TRBV5-1	TRBJ2-7	TRBD1	TGCGCCAGCAGCCAGGGGACAGGGGGCTACGAGCAGTACTTC	CASSQGTGGYEQYF
.	TRBV2	TRBJ1-1	.	TGTGCCAGCAGAGAACAGGGTATGAACACTGAAGCTTTCTTT	CASREQGMNTEAFF
.	TRBV5-5	TRBJ2-2	TRBD2	TGTGCCAGCAGCTTGGTCCCCGCGGGGGGCTACACCGGGGAGCTGTTTTTT	CASSLVPAGGYTGELFF
.	TRBV4-3	TRBJ1-2	TRBD1	TGCGCCAGCAGCCAAGTCAGTAACTCATTGACAGGGGACTATGGCTACACCTTC	CASSQVSNSLTGDYGYTF